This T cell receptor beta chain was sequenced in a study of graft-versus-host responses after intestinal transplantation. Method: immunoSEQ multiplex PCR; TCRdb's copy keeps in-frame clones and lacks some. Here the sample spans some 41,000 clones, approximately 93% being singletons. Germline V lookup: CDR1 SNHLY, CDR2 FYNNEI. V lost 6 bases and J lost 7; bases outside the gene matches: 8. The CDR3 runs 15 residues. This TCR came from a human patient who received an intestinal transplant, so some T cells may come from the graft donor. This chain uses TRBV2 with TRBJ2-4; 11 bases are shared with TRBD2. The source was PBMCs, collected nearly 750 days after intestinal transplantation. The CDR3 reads CASRDVAGGRNIQYF. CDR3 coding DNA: TGTGCCAGCAGGGATGTAGCGGGAGGGAGGAACATTCAGTACTTC.